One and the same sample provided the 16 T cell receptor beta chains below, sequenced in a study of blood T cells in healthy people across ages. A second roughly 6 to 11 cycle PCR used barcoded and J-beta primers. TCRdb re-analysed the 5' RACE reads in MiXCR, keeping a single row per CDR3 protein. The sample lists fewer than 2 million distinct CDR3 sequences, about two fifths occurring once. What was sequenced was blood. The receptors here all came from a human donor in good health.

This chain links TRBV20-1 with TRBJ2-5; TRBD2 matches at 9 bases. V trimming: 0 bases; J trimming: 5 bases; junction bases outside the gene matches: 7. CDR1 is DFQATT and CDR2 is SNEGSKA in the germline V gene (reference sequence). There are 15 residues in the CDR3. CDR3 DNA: TGCAGTGCTAGAGATCCGCGGGCGGGAGGGGAGACCCAGTACTTC. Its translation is CSARDPRAGGETQYF.

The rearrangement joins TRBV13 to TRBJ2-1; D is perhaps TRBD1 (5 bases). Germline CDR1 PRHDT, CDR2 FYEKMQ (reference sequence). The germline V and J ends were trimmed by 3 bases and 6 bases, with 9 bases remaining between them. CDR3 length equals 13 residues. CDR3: CASSFGRANEQFF. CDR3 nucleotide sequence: TGTGCCAGCAGCTTTGGCAGGGCCAATGAGCAGTTCTTC. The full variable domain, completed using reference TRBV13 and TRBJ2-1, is AAGVIQSPRHLIKEKRETATLKCYPIPRHDTVYWYQQGPGQDPQFLISFYEKMQSDKGSIPDRFSAQQFSDYHSELNMSSLELGDSALYFCASSFGRANEQFFGPGTRLTVL.

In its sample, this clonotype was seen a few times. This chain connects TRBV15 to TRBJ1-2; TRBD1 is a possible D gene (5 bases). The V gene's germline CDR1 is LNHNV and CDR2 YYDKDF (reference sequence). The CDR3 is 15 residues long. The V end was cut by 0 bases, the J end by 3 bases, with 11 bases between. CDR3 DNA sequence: TGTGCCACCAGCAGAGATCTCCAGGGATACTATGGCTACACCTTC. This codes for CATSRDLQGYYGYTF.

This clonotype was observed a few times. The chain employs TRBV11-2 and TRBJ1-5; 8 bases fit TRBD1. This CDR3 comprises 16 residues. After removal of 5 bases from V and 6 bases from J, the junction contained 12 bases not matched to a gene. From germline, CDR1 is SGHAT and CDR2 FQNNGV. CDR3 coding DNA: TGTGCCAGCAGCCTATCTCCGACAGGGGCCGGTCAGCCCCAGCATTTT. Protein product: CASSLSPTGAGQPQHF.

The CDR3 loop is CASSQGRGVGNEQFF. The CDR3 nucleotides are TGTGCCAGCAGTCAAGGCAGGGGGGTTGGCAATGAGCAGTTCTTC. The chain couples TRBV6-5 to TRBJ2-1; maybe TRBD1 (7 bases). V lost 5 bases and J 6 bases, leaving 17 bases between the germline ends. The germline CDR1 and CDR2 sequences are MNHEY and SVGAGI. The CDR3 totals 15 residues.

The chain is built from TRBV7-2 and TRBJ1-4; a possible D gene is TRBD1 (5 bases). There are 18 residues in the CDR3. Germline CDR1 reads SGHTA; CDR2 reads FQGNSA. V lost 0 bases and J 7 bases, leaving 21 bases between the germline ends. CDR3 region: CASSLASGQGGRGEKLFF. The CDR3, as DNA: TGTGCCAGCAGCTTAGCGTCCGGGCAGGGCGGCCGCGGTGAAAAACTGTTTTTT.

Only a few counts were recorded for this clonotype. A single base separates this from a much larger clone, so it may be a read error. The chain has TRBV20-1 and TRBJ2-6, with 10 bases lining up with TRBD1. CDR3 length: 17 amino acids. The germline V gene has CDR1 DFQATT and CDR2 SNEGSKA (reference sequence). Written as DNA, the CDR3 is TGCGGTGCTAGAGACCGACAGGGGGCGACTGGGGCCAACGTCCTGACTTTC. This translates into CGARDRQGATGANVLTF.

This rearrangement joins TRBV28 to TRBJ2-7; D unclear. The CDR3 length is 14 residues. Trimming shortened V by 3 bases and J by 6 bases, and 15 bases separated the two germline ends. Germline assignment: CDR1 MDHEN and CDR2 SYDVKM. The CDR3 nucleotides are TGTGCCAGCAGTTTGGTCCGTCATTTTGGCGAGCAGTACTTC. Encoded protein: CASSLVRHFGEQYF.

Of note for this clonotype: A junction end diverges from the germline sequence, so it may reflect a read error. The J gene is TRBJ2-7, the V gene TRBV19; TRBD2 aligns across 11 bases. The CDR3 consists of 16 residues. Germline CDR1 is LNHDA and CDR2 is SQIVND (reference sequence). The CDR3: CASSSPGLADSNEQHF. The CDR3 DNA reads TGTGCCAGTAGTTCACCGGGACTAGCGGATTCGAACGAGCAGCACTTC.

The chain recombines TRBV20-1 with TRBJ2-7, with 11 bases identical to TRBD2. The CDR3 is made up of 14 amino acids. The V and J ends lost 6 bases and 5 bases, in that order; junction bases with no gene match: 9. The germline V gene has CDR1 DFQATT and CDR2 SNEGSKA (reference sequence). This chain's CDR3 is CSAPPSGGHNEQYF. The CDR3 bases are TGCAGTGCCCCCCCTAGCGGGGGGCACAACGAGCAGTACTTC.

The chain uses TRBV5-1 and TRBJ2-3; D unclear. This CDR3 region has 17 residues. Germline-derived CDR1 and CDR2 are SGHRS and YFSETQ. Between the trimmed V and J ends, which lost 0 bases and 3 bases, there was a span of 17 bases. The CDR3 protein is CASSLATVGPPTDTQYF. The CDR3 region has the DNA TGCGCCAGCAGCTTGGCCACGGTAGGGCCCCCAACAGATACGCAGTATTTT.

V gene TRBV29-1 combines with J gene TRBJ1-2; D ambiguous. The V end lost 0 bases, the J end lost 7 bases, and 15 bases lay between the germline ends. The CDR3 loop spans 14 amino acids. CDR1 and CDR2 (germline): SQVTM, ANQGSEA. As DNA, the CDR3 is TGCAGCGTTGAAGATCACGGGAGCATTGGTGGCTACACCTTC. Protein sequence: CSVEDHGSIGGYTF.

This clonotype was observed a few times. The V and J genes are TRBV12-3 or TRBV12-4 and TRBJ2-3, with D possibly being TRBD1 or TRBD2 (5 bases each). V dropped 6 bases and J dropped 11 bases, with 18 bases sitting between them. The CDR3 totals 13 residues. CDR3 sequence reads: CASSRQGVRLQYF. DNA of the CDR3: TGTGCCAGCAGCCGGCAGGGAGTTCGTTTGCAGTATTTT.

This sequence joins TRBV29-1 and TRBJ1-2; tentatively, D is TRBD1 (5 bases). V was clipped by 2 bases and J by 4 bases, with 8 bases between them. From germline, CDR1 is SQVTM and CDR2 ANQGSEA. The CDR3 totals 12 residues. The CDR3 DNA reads TGCAGCGTTGAAACCGACAGCTATGGCTACACCTTC. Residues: CSVETDSYGYTF. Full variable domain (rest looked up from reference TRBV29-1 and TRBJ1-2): SAVISQKPSRDICQRGTSLTIQCQVDSQVTMMFWYRQQPGQSLTLIATANQGSEATYESGFVIDKFPISRPNLTFSTLTVSNMSPEDSSIYLCSVETDSYGYTFGSGTRLTVV.

For the CDR3, the DNA is TGTGCCAGCAGCGTTACTGGGGCAGGGTCGTTCTATAATTCACCCCTCCACTTT. Translation: CASSVTGAGSFYNSPLHF. The gene calls are TRBV5-6 and TRBJ1-6; D possibly corresponds to TRBD1 (5 bases). Between the trimmed V and J ends, which lost 4 bases and 3 bases, there was a span of 20 bases. The CDR3 covers 18 residues. Germline loops: CDR1 SGHDT, CDR2 YYEEEE. The full variable domain, completed using reference TRBV5-6 and TRBJ1-6, is DAGVTQSPTHLIKTRGQQVTLRCSPKSGHDTVSWYQQALGQGPQFIFQYYEEEERQRGNFPDRFSGHQFPNYSSELNVNALLLGDSALYLCASSVTGAGSFYNSPLHFGNGTRLTVT.

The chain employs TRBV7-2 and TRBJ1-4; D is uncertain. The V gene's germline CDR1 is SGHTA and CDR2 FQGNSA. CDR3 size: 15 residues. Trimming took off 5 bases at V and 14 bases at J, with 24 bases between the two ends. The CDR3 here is CASSPPTVQSRRLFF. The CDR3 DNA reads TGTGCCAGCAGCCCCCCCACGGTACAATCCCGTAGGCTGTTTTTT.